These 17 T cell receptor beta chains were sequenced from one sample in a study of CD8 T cells in ankylosing spondylitis. Study-level points and caveats: A TCR beta motif of several highly homologous variants seemed to mark ankylosing spondylitis blood.

In TCRdb, the 5' RACE reads were re-called with MiXCR into one record per CDR3 protein. The profile shows 100,000 to 150,000 distinct CDR3 sequences, about 15% of them singletons. What these receptors recognize is not known. The sequenced sample was blood, either unsorted or a sorted T cell fraction (not recorded which). These receptors all come from a male donor with ankylosing spondylitis.

This clonotype was seen a few times. This chain uses TRBV3-1 with TRBJ2-1; 7 nucleotides line up with TRBD1. After removal of 2 bases from V and 5 bases from J, the junction contained 3 bases not matched to a gene. The CDR3 sequence is 14 residues long. Germline V gene data show CDR1 as LGHDT and CDR2 as YNNKEL (reference sequence). CDR3 sequence reads: CASSQRTGDNEQFF. In nucleotides, the CDR3 is TGTGCCAGCAGCCAAAGGACAGGCGACAATGAGCAGTTCTTC.

This clonotype was detected a few times. The V and J genes are TRBV4-3 and TRBJ1-4; tentatively, D is TRBD1 (5 bases). Germline V lookup: CDR1 LGHNA, CDR2 YSLEER. The CDR3 spans 16 residues. The germline V and J ends were trimmed by 0 bases and 10 bases, with 18 bases remaining between them. CDR3: CASSQDPPSPRGKLFF. DNA of the CDR3: TGCGCCAGCAGCCAAGATCCGCCGTCGCCAAGGGGAAAACTGTTTTTT.

This clonotype has a handful of counts. The V call is TRBV27, the J call TRBJ2-5; a possible D gene is TRBD2 (5 bases). Trimming pared 8 bases from V and 2 bases from J, leaving 12 bases between. Germline CDR1 reads MNHEY; CDR2 reads SMNVEV (reference sequence). There are 13 residues in the CDR3. In DNA form, the CDR3 reads TGTGCCAGCGCCCTAGCCGAACAAGAGACCCAGTACTTC. Its translation is CASALAEQETQYF.

This clonotype was detected a few times. The J gene is TRBJ2-3, the V gene TRBV20-1; a weak D match, TRBD2 (6 bases). Germline lookup yields CDR1 DFQATT and CDR2 SNEGSKA (reference sequence). V dropped 2 bases and J dropped 3 bases, with 12 bases sitting between them. There are 14 residues in the CDR3. Here the CDR3 reads CSARRRDTTDTQYF. The CDR3 DNA follows: TGCAGTGCTAGAAGGCGGGATACTACAGATACGCAGTATTTT.

A few counts support this clonotype. This sequence joins TRBV27 and TRBJ2-7; maybe TRBD1 (6 bases). The V end lost 6 bases, the J end lost 3 bases, and 9 bases lay between the germline ends. This CDR3 has 12 residues. The germline V gene has CDR1 MNHEY and CDR2 SMNVEV (reference sequence). CDR3 residues: CASRGADYEQYF. For the CDR3, the DNA is TGTGCCAGCAGGGGGGCAGACTACGAGCAGTACTTC.

The genes are TRBV12-3 or TRBV12-4 and TRBJ1-5; D ambiguous. CDR3 length: 14 amino acids. The V gene lost 6 bases and the J gene lost 1 base, with 10 bases spanning the gap. The CDR3 loop reads CASSPEESNQPQHF. The CDR3 DNA follows: TGTGCCAGCAGCCCCGAGGAAAGCAATCAGCCCCAGCATTTT.

A few counts support this clonotype. V and J are TRBV6-5 and TRBJ1-4; D call uncertain. Per the germline V gene, CDR1 is MNHEY and CDR2 is SVGAGI. The CDR3 consists of 14 residues. Trimming left V 0 bases short and J 7 bases short, with 9 bases between. As DNA, the CDR3 is TGTGCCAGCAGTTACTCGACGGCGGGTGAAAAACTGTTTTTT. It translates to CASSYSTAGEKLFF.

V and J are TRBV5-1 and TRBJ2-4, with D perhaps matching TRBD1 (6 bases). V shed 5 bases and J shed 2 bases, with 8 bases lying between them. Germline V gene lookup returns CDR1 SGHRS and CDR2 YFSETQ. The length of the CDR3 is 13 residues. Here the CDR3 reads CASRGTTKNIQYF. DNA of the CDR3: TGCGCCAGCAGGGGGACAACCAAAAACATTCAGTACTTC.

The chain combines TRBV2 with TRBJ2-1; D is uncertain. CDR3 length: 11 amino acids. Per the germline V gene, CDR1 is SNHLY and CDR2 is FYNNEI. The CDR3 nucleotides read TGTGTCCGGGTGGGGTTGGGTGAGCAGTTCTTC. Amino acid sequence: CVRVGLGEQFF.

The table lists this clonotype with a few counts. The V and J genes are TRBV27 and TRBJ1-1; D uncertain. With 4 bases removed from V and 1 base from J, the gap between germline ends came to 7 bases. Germline loops: CDR1 MNHEY, CDR2 SMNVEV (reference sequence). This CDR3 spans 13 amino acids. The DNA for the CDR3 is TGTGCCAGCAGTTGGTCCGGGAACACTGAAGCTTTCTTT. Protein: CASSWSGNTEAFF.

The chain couples TRBV5-6 to TRBJ2-1, with TRBD2 matching over 9 bases. Per the germline V gene, CDR1 is SGHDT and CDR2 is YYEEEE. V lost 3 bases, J lost 6 bases, and 7 bases stayed unmatched. This CDR3 is 15 amino acids long. CDR3 in amino acids: CASSYPGLASNEQFF. CDR3 coding DNA: TGTGCCAGCAGCTATCCGGGACTAGCATCCAATGAGCAGTTCTTC.

In DNA form, the CDR3 reads TGTGCCACCAGCAGAGATCCCCTACGGATGAGCTACGAGCAGTACTTC. This encodes CATSRDPLRMSYEQYF. The J gene is TRBJ2-7, the V gene TRBV15, with no clear D. The V and J ends lost 0 bases and 3 bases respectively, with 15 bases between them. Germline values: CDR1 LNHNV, CDR2 YYDKDF (reference sequence). The CDR3 is 16 residues long.

The chain carries TRBV28 and TRBJ2-7; TRBD1 might be the D (5 bases). V was pared by 6 bases and J by 3 bases, with 9 bases between. The CDR3 is made up of 12 amino acids. Germline values: CDR1 MDHEN, CDR2 SYDVKM. In DNA, the CDR3 is TGTGCCAGCAGCTATAGGGGCTACGAGCAGTACTTC. Translating it yields CASSYRGYEQYF. The complete variable domain, with remaining parts taken from reference TRBV28 and TRBJ2-7, reads DVKVTQSSRYLVKRTGEKVFLECVQDMDHENMFWYRQDPGLGLRLIYFSYDVKMKEKGDIPEGYSVSREKKERFSLILESASTNQTSMYLCASSYRGYEQYFGPGTRLTVT.

The rearrangement joins TRBV27 to TRBJ2-7; 11 nucleotides match TRBD2. CDR3 length: 14 residues. The trim removed 3 bases at V and 2 bases at J, leaving 0 bases unmatched. The germline V gene encodes CDR1 MNHEY and CDR2 SMNVEV (reference sequence). The CDR3 spells CASSFSGRAYEQYF. In nucleotides, the CDR3 is TGTGCCAGCAGTTTTAGCGGGAGGGCCTACGAGCAGTACTTC.

This clonotype was recorded a few times. The chain recombines TRBV24-1 with TRBJ2-1; TRBD2 matches 9 bases. The CDR3 consists of 15 residues. The trim removed 5 bases at V and 8 bases at J, leaving 9 bases unmatched. Germline V gives CDR1 KGHDR, CDR2 SFDVKD. The DNA for the CDR3 is TGTGCCACCAGTGGGGCAGCGGGAGGTATCTATGAGCAGTTCTTC. As protein: CATSGAAGGIYEQFF.

This clonotype was picked up a small number of times. The chain has TRBV9 and TRBJ2-7; perhaps TRBD2 as D (7 bases). The germline V gene encodes CDR1 SGDLS and CDR2 YYNGEE. The CDR3 consists of 13 residues. V was trimmed by 2 bases and J by 4 bases, leaving 10 bases between them. Here the CDR3 reads CASSVGGRYEQYF. The DNA of the CDR3 is TGTGCCAGCAGCGTGGGGGGGCGGTACGAGCAGTACTTC.

This rearrangement joins TRBV29-1 to TRBJ2-7; 7 nucleotides agree with TRBD1. The V gene's germline CDR1 is SQVTM and CDR2 ANQGSEA. The V and J ends lost 6 bases and 6 bases, in that order; junction bases with no gene match: 8. The CDR3 sequence is 12 residues long. The DNA for the CDR3 is TGCAGCGTCGTCGGACAGGTTGGCGAGCAGTACTTC. This encodes CSVVGQVGEQYF.